The next 20 T cell receptor beta chains were all read from a single sample in a study of control samples from healthy donors and cancer patients. The method was immunoSEQ multiplex PCR; TCRdb's version includes in-frame clones alone and lacks a portion of them. The profile shows roughly 86,000 clones, just over 90% of them singletons. Material: blood. The receptor source for this set is a woman under 30 in good health.

This clone was seen a single time. The CDR3 DNA reads as TGTGCCAGCAGCTTGCCAGCGGGGGGCCAAGAGACCCAGTACTTC. It yields the protein CASSLPAGGQETQYF. The gene calls are TRBV5-8 and TRBJ2-5, with 9 bases matching TRBD2. Germline V gene sequence: CDR1 SGHTS, CDR2 YDEGEE. Trimming at V came to 1 base and at J to 1 base, leaving 2 bases not matched to a gene. The CDR3 sequence is 15 residues long.

This clone has just a few counts. The chain recombines TRBV2 with TRBJ1-6, with D tentatively TRBD1 (6 bases). V was cut by 5 bases and J by 9 bases, with 11 bases left in between. The germline CDR1 and CDR2 sequences are SNHLY and FYNNEI. The CDR3 has 13 amino acids. The CDR3 DNA reads as TGTGCCAGCAGTAGGGGGGCAGGTTCACCCCTCCACTTT. Translated, it gives CASSRGAGSPLHF.

This rearrangement joins TRBV6-5 to TRBJ1-1; unclear D gene. The CDR3 has 11 residues. With 6 bases removed from V and 8 bases from J, the gap between germline ends came to 10 bases. Germline CDR1 reads MNHEY; CDR2 reads SVGAGI. The CDR3 here is CASRGILEAFF. As DNA, the CDR3 is TGTGCCAGCAGGGGGATTCTCGAAGCTTTCTTT.

The chain joins TRBV5-1 to TRBJ2-7; TRBD1 might be the D (6 bases). Germline assignment: CDR1 SGHRS and CDR2 YFSETQ. Trimming cost V 4 bases and J 5 bases, with 16 bases left between them. The CDR3 contains 14 residues. CDR3 in amino acids: CASSAEQGQDEQYF. The CDR3 DNA follows: TGCGCCAGCAGCGCCGAACAGGGTCAAGACGAGCAGTACTTC.

The chain is built from TRBV9 and TRBJ1-5, with D perhaps matching TRBD1 (5 bases). The CDR3 runs to 14 residues. The germline V gene encodes CDR1 SGDLS and CDR2 YYNGEE. Trimming removed 4 bases at V and 3 bases at J, with 11 bases between. The CDR3 here is CASSPGGLNQPQHF. In nucleotides, the CDR3 is TGTGCCAGCAGCCCTGGGGGTCTCAATCAGCCCCAGCATTTT.

The J gene is TRBJ1-1, the V gene TRBV6-5; D is undetermined. In germline, CDR1 is MNHEY, CDR2 SVGAGI. The CDR3 sequence is 13 residues long. The ends were cut back, 5 bases at V and 0 bases at J, with 7 bases in the middle. The CDR3 protein is CASSPSLNTEAFF. The CDR3 DNA follows: TGTGCCAGCAGTCCGAGCCTGAACACTGAAGCTTTCTTT.

This clone showed up just a few times. The CDR3 nucleotides are TGCGCCAGCAGCTTGGGGGGGGGCACTGGGGCCAACGTCCTGACTTTC. Translating gives CASSLGGGTGANVLTF. V is TRBV5-1 and J is TRBJ2-6; tentative D call: TRBD2 (7 bases). V was pared by 0 bases and J by 2 bases, with 9 bases between. The CDR3 runs to 16 residues. Germline lookup yields CDR1 SGHRS and CDR2 YFSETQ.

V is TRBV9 and J is TRBJ1-2; the D gene is possibly TRBD1 (6 bases). Per the germline V gene, CDR1 is SGDLS and CDR2 is YYNGEE. V shed 3 bases and J shed 7 bases, with 19 bases lying between them. CDR3 size: 15 residues. The chain's CDR3 is CASSASDSRGFGYTF. Written as DNA, the CDR3 is TGTGCCAGCAGCGCCTCGGACAGCCGAGGGTTTGGCTACACCTTC. The variable domain in full, completed from reference TRBV9 and TRBJ1-2, reads DSGVTQTPKHLITATGQRVTLRCSPRSGDLSVYWYQQSLDQGLQFLIQYYNGEERAKGNILERFSAQQFPDLHSELNLSSLELGDSALYFCASSASDSRGFGYTFGSGTRLTVV.

The chain has TRBV4-1 and TRBJ2-7, with TRBD1 identical over 9 bases. CDR1 and CDR2 from the germline V gene are MGHRA and YSYEKL. The junction had 9 bases not matched to a gene; V was cut back by 10 bases and J by 2 bases. CDR3 size: 14 residues. CDR3 residues: CATQQTGGPYEQYF. CDR3 in DNA: TGCGCCACCCAGCAAACAGGGGGCCCCTACGAGCAGTACTTC.

The J gene is TRBJ1-2, the V gene TRBV18; maybe TRBD1 (5 bases). Germline V gives CDR1 KGHSH, CDR2 LQKENI. The V gene lost 3 bases and the J gene lost 2 bases, with 16 bases spanning the gap. There are 16 residues in the CDR3. Here the CDR3 DNA reads TGTGCCAGCTCACCGCCCACAGGTGACGGGAACTATGGCTACACCTTC. It translates to CASSPPTGDGNYGYTF.

The rearrangement uses TRBV6-1 and TRBJ1-6; 7 bases fit TRBD1. Trimming cost V 0 bases and J 2 bases; bases outside gene matches: 16. The CDR3 totals 21 residues. Germline values: CDR1 MNHNS, CDR2 SASEGT. Written as DNA, the CDR3 is TGTGCCAGCAGTGAAGCGTTGAGGAGACAGGGCCTTACCGCCTATAATTCACCCCTCCACTTT. Its protein product is CASSEALRRQGLTAYNSPLHF.

J is TRBJ2-3 and V is TRBV29-1, with no clear D. This CDR3 has 12 amino acids. Germline CDR1 is SQVTM and CDR2 is ANQGSEA. The V end lost 6 bases, the J end lost 5 bases, and 12 bases lay between the germline ends. The CDR3 region has the DNA TGCAGCGTAGACGATCTGGGAGATACGCAGTATTTT. Its translation: CSVDDLGDTQYF.

This chain connects TRBV6-5 to TRBJ2-7, with 11 bases that match TRBD1. The ends lost 2 bases at V and 2 bases at J; junction bases unmatched: 2. This CDR3 region has 15 residues. In germline, CDR1 is MNHEY, CDR2 SVGAGI. The CDR3 sequence: CASSYPGQGAYEQYF. For the CDR3, the DNA is TGTGCCAGCAGTTACCCGGGACAGGGGGCCTACGAGCAGTACTTC.

The chain's CDR3 is CASSLGAQGQETQYF. CDR3 DNA: TGTGCCAGCAGTTTAGGGGCTCAGGGCCAAGAGACCCAGTACTTC. J is TRBJ2-5 and V is TRBV27; D may be TRBD1 (5 bases). The CDR3 has 15 amino acids. V dropped 2 bases and J dropped 1 base, with 11 bases sitting between them. Germline V lookup: CDR1 MNHEY, CDR2 SMNVEV (reference sequence).

This clone came up once. This rearrangement joins TRBV2 to TRBJ1-2; 9 bases fit TRBD1. V lost 2 bases and J lost 6; bases outside the gene matches: 16. From germline, CDR1 is SNHLY and CDR2 FYNNEI. The CDR3 consists of 18 residues. Here the CDR3 reads CASSEYRATDRGRDGYTF. The CDR3, as DNA: TGTGCCAGCAGTGAATACCGGGCCACAGACAGGGGGAGGGATGGCTACACCTTC.

The chain has TRBV6-5 and TRBJ2-7; D may be TRBD1 (6 bases). V dropped 6 bases and J dropped 5 bases, with 14 bases sitting between them. CDR3 length equals 13 residues. The germline gives CDR1 MNHEY, CDR2 SVGAGI. CDR3 nucleotide sequence: TGTGCCAGCAGCCTCAGGGGAAGCCACGAGCAGTACTTC. Protein sequence: CASSLRGSHEQYF.

The V and J genes are TRBV7-6 and TRBJ2-5; 9 nucleotides match TRBD2. V gave up 2 bases and J gave up 5 bases; unmatched junction bases: 9. Germline CDR1 and CDR2: SGHVS and FNYEAQ. The CDR3 has 16 amino acids. Here the CDR3 reads CASSLRGGGAAETQYF. The DNA for the CDR3 is TGTGCCAGCAGCTTACGGGGCGGGGGGGCCGCGGAGACCCAGTACTTC.

The gene calls are TRBV5-6 and TRBJ1-2, with D maybe TRBD1 (6 bases). Germline lookup yields CDR1 SGHDT and CDR2 YYEEEE. V was shortened by 4 bases and J by 5 bases, with 18 bases between the two germline ends. The CDR3 is 15 amino acids. DNA for the CDR3: TGTGCCAGCAGCCCCGACAGGTCTTTCGGGTATGGCTACACCTTC. This encodes CASSPDRSFGYGYTF.

This rearrangement joins TRBV5-1 to TRBJ2-3, with 9 bases lining up with TRBD2. CDR3 length: 16 residues. Germline V gene sequence: CDR1 SGHRS, CDR2 YFSETQ. V gave up 4 bases and J gave up 5 bases; unmatched junction bases: 11. In DNA, the CDR3 is TGCGCCAGCAGCGCCTCTGGGAGCGGGGGGATAGATACGCAGTATTTT. It is translated as CASSASGSGGIDTQYF.

V gene TRBV3-1 (or the pseudogene TRBV3-2) combines with J gene TRBJ1-2; D possibly corresponds to TRBD1 (5 bases). V was shortened by 0 bases and J by 5 bases, with 10 bases between the two germline ends. The CDR3 is 14 amino acids. CDR1 and CDR2 (germline): LGHDT, YNNKEL (reference sequence). CDR3 nucleotides: TGTGCCAGCAGCCAAGAAATGGGGCGATATGGCTACACCTTC. Translating it yields CASSQEMGRYGYTF.